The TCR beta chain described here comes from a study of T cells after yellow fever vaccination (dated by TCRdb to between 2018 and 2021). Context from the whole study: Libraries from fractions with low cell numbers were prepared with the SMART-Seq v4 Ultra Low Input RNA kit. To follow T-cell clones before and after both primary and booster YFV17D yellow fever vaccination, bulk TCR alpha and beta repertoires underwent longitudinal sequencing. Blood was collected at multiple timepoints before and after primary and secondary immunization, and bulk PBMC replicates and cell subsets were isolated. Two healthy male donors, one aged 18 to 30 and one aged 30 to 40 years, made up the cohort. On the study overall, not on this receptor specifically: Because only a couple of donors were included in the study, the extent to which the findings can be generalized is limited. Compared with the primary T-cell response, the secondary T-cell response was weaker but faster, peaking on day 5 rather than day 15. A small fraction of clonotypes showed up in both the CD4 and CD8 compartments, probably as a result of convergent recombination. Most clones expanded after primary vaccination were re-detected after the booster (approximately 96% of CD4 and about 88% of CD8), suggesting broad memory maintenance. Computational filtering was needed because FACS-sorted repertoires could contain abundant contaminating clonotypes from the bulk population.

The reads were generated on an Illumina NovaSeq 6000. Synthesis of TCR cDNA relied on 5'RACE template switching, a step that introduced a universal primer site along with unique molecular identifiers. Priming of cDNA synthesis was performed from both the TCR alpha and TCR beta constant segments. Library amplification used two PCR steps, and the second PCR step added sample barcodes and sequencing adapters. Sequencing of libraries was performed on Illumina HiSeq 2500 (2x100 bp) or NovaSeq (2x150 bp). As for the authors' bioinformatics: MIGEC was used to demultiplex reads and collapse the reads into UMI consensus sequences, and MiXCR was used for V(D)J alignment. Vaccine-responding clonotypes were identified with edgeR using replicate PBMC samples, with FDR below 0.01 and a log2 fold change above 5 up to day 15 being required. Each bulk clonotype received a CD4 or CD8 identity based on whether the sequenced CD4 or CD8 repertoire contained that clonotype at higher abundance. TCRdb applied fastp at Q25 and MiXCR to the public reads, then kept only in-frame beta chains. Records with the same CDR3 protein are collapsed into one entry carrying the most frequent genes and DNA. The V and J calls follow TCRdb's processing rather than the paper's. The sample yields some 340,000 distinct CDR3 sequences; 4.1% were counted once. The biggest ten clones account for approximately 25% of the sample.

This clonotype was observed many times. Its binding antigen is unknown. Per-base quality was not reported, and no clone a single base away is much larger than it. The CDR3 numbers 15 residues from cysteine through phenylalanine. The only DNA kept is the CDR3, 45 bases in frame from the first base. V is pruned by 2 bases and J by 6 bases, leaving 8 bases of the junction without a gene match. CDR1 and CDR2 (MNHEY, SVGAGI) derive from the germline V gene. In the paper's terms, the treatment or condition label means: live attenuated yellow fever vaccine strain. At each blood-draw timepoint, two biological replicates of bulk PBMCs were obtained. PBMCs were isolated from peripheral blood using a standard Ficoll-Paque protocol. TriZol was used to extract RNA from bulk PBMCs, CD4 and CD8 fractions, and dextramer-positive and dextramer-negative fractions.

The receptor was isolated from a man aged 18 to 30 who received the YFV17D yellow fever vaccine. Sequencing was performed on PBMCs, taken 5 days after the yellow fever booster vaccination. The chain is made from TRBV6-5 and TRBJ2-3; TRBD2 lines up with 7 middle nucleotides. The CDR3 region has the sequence CASSYDSMGGDTQYF. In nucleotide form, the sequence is TGTGCCAGCAGTTACGACTCAATGGGGGGGGATACGCAGTATTTT.